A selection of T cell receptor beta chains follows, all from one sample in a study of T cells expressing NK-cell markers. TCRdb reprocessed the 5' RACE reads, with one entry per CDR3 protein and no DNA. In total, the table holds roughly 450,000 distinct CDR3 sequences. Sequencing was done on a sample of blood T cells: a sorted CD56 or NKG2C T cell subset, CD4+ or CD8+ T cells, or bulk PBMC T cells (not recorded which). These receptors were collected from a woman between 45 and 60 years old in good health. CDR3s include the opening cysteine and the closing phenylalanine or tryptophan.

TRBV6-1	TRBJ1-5	CASSEGAGSNQPQHF
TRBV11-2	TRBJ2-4	CASSLAGVLAKNIQYF
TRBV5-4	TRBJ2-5	CASSPSGLFETQYF
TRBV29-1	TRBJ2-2	CSVAWQEGGGELFF
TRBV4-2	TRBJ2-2	CASSPPQLAGELFF
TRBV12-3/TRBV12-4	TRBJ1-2	CASRGDSEGYTF
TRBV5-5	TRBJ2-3	CASSSHRRLAGFTDTQYF
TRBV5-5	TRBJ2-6	CASSFASGGSGANVLTF
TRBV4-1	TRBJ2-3	CASSQGAVPDTQYF
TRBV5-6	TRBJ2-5	CASSLGQVLQETQYF
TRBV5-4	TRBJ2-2	CASSASGPGELFF
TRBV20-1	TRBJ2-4	CSARDSSGLKNIQYF
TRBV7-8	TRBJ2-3	CASSPQRGDTQYF
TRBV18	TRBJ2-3	CASSPDYLTDTQYF
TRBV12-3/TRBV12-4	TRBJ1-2	CASSPRGGGLGGYGYTF
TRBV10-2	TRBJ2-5	CASSGWGRETQYF
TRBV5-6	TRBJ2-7	CASSLVGGRAVREQYF
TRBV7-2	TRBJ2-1	CASSLAGQGEQFF
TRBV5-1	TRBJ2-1	CASSPIRGGEQFF
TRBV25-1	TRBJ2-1	CASSAEREAAGSYNEQFF
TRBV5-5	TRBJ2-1	CASSSTGRPNNEQFF
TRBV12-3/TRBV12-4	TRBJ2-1	CASSPGLAHEQFF
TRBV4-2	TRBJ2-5	CASSPTRRQETQYF
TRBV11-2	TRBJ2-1	CASSLVSTSGISFDEQFF
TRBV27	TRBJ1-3	CASSLYAGGQGPIYF
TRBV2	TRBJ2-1	CASSDPLGYNEQFF
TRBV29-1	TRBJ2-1	CSVGSGGHYNEQFF
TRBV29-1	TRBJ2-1	CSHIAAGGPNEQFF
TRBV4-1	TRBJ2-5	CASSQDLPPRRKTQYF
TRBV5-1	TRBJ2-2	CASSLETGLAGELFF
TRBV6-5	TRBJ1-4	CASSYGTGFQKLFF
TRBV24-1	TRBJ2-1	CATSVGFEQFF
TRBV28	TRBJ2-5	CASSLGARGETQYF
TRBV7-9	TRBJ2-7	CASSAGSASRYEQYF
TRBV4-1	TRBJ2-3	CASSPIGIATDTQYF
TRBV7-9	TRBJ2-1	CASSLGTSPGNEQFF
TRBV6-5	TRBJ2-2	CASRERGHTGELFF
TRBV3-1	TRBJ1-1	CASSRATGTEAFF
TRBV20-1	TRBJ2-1	CSAPERLRTSGSYNEQFF
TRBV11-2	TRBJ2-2	CASSLGGLAGVHTGELFF